The T cell receptor (beta chain) described here comes from a study of identical twins. V was pared by 7 bases and J by 4 bases, with 4 bases of the junction left unmatched. The CDR3 contains 13 residues. TCRdb reprocessed the 5' RACE reads with MiXCR, giving one entry per CDR3 protein. The sample records 500,000 to 600,000 distinct CDR3 sequences, less than 25% being singletons. This clonotype was recorded a few times. Its matching antigen is unknown. Study-level findings and limits: Carriage of fewer insertions was seen in abundant cord blood beta clonotypes, whereas memory repertoires showed none.

The same data also went into a second study, on T cells expressing NK-cell markers.

This chain links TRBV12-3 or TRBV12-4 with TRBJ2-3, with 8 bases fitting TRBD1. Sequencing input: CD4+ T cells sorted from blood. The clonotype was recovered from a woman aged 18-30 years in good health. The CDR3 nucleotides read TGTGCCAGCACAGCGACAGGGGCAGATACGCAGTATTTT. It encodes CASTATGADTQYF.